The present T cell receptor beta chain was sequenced within a study of T cell responses to AZD1222 COVID-19 vaccine. Study findings and constraints: Sampled repertoires all dated from after the peak T cell response. Spike-specific TCR breadth and depth were elevated following two AZD1222 doses.

V lost 0 bases to trimming and J lost 5 bases, with 15 bases between them. The length of the CDR3 is 15 residues. The germline CDR1 and CDR2 sequences are SGHRS and YFSETQ. Of note for this clone: The antigen is undetermined.

Profiling relied on immunoSEQ multiplex PCR, and the TCRdb table lists in-frame clones only, not all of them. Of 150,000 to 200,000 clones in the sample, around nine tenths were seen once. This sequence joins TRBV5-1 and TRBJ2-7; a weak D match, TRBD1 (5 bases). The specimen comprised peripheral blood, sampled 28 days after the second AZD1222 dose. The clonotype was recovered from an adult who received the AZD1222 COVID-19 vaccine. This CDR3 reads CASSLALQGPHEQYF. CDR3 coding DNA: TGCGCCAGCAGCTTGGCCCTGCAGGGTCCCCACGAGCAGTACTTC.